A selection of T cell receptor beta chains follows, all from one sample in a study of cytomegalovirus exposure and HLA in healthy donors. TCRdb's copy holds only in-frame clones and misses some; the assay was immunoSEQ multiplex PCR. Of over 150,000 clones listed, roughly 70% are singletons. Sequencing was performed on PBMCs. The receptor source for this set is a male donor in good health and CMV-seronegative. The CDR3 runs from the conserved cysteine through the conserved F or W. The D gene is left open where the match is weak. Some rows have no size entry. The others give once, few or many, or a class for an expanded clone.

D gene: TRBD2; clone size: .; J gene: TRBJ2-1; V gene: TRBV6-5; CDR3 DNA: TGTGCCAGCAGTTTTAGCGGGAACTCCTACAATGAGCAGTTCTTC; CDR3 protein: CASSFSGNSYNEQFF
D gene: .; clone size: .; J gene: TRBJ2-7; V gene: TRBV9; CDR3 DNA: TGTGCCAGCAGCGTAGGCGGTTCCTACGAGCAGTACTTC; CDR3 protein: CASSVGGSYEQYF
D gene: .; clone size: few; J gene: TRBJ1-5; V gene: TRBV19; CDR3 DNA: TGTGCCAGTAAGGCCTTCGGTGAGGATCAGCCCCAGCATTTT; CDR3 protein: CASKAFGEDQPQHF
D gene: .; clone size: .; J gene: TRBJ1-5; V gene: TRBV30; CDR3 DNA: TGTGCCTGGAGTATCCAGTCTAATCAGCCCCAGCATTTT; CDR3 protein: CAWSIQSNQPQHF
D gene: TRBD2; clone size: .; J gene: TRBJ2-7; V gene: TRBV5-4; CDR3 DNA: TGTGCCAGCAGCTTGGGGACTAGTATCGACGAGCAGTACTTC; CDR3 protein: CASSLGTSIDEQYF
D gene: TRBD2; clone size: few; J gene: TRBJ2-7; V gene: TRBV5-1; CDR3 DNA: TGCGCCAGCAGCCGGCGAGTAGCGGGAGCGGGGAACGAGCAGTACTTC; CDR3 protein: CASSRRVAGAGNEQYF
D gene: TRBD1; clone size: .; J gene: TRBJ2-3; V gene: TRBV18; CDR3 DNA: TGTGCCAGCTCACCACCGACAGGGGGACGCACAGATACGCAGTATTTT; CDR3 protein: CASSPPTGGRTDTQYF
D gene: .; clone size: .; J gene: TRBJ2-1; V gene: TRBV28; CDR3 DNA: TGTGCCAGCAACGAACGACTTCCCAATGAGCAGTTCTTC; CDR3 protein: CASNERLPNEQFF
D gene: .; clone size: .; J gene: TRBJ2-7; V gene: TRBV10-2; CDR3 DNA: TGCGCCAGCAAGGACACCCAGCACAACGAGCAGTACTTC; CDR3 protein: CASKDTQHNEQYF
D gene: .; clone size: few; J gene: TRBJ2-5; V gene: TRBV5-6; CDR3 DNA: TGTGCCAGCAGCTTGGGCCCGACAGCGACCCAAGAGACCCAGTACTTC; CDR3 protein: CASSLGPTATQETQYF
D gene: .; clone size: .; J gene: TRBJ1-1; V gene: TRBV18; CDR3 DNA: TGTGCCAGCTCACCCCAAGGAGGGCTCAACACTGAAGCTTTCTTT; CDR3 protein: CASSPQGGLNTEAFF
D gene: .; clone size: once; J gene: TRBJ1-5; V gene: TRBV25-1; CDR3 DNA: TGTGCCAGCAGTGAATCTGCAGGCGCCCATAGCAATCAGCCCCAGCATTTT; CDR3 protein: CASSESAGAHSNQPQHF
D gene: TRBD1; clone size: .; J gene: TRBJ1-1; V gene: TRBV6-7; CDR3 DNA: TGTGCCAGCAGTTACCAGGACAGGGACGCTGAAGCTTTCTTT; CDR3 protein: CASSYQDRDAEAFF
D gene: .; clone size: .; J gene: TRBJ1-5; V gene: TRBV6-5; CDR3 DNA: TGTGCCAGCAGTGCGGGAGGGCAGCCCCAGCATTTT; CDR3 protein: CASSAGGQPQHF
D gene: TRBD2; clone size: .; J gene: TRBJ2-7; V gene: TRBV28; CDR3 DNA: TGTGCCAGCAGTTTCATAGCGGGAGGGAGCTACGAGCAGTACTTC; CDR3 protein: CASSFIAGGSYEQYF
D gene: .; clone size: .; J gene: TRBJ2-5; V gene: TRBV30; CDR3 DNA: TGTGCCTGGAGTGTACACCGGGGTGAGACCCAGTACTTC; CDR3 protein: CAWSVHRGETQYF
D gene: TRBD2; clone size: .; J gene: TRBJ2-3; V gene: TRBV6-1; CDR3 DNA: TGTGCCAGCAACCTAGCGGGGGGGGCGTTCGATACGCAGTATTTT; CDR3 protein: CASNLAGGAFDTQYF
D gene: TRBD2; clone size: .; J gene: TRBJ2-1; V gene: TRBV5-1; CDR3 DNA: TGCGCCAGCAGCTTCGGACTAGCGGGACCCAATGAGCAGTTCTTC; CDR3 protein: CASSFGLAGPNEQFF
D gene: TRBD1; clone size: .; J gene: TRBJ1-5; V gene: TRBV28; CDR3 DNA: TGTGCCAGCAGTTTAAGGGGGCTTAGCAATCAGCCCCAGCATTTT; CDR3 protein: CASSLRGLSNQPQHF
D gene: .; clone size: .; J gene: TRBJ1-3; V gene: TRBV6-5; CDR3 DNA: TGTGCCAGCAGTTACGGGTCGGGAAGTTCTGGAAACACCATATATTTT; CDR3 protein: CASSYGSGSSGNTIYF
D gene: .; clone size: few; J gene: TRBJ2-5; V gene: TRBV10-1; CDR3 DNA: TGCGCCAGCAGTGAGAGCGGTGGAGAGACCCAGTACTTC; CDR3 protein: CASSESGGETQYF
D gene: .; clone size: .; J gene: TRBJ1-2; V gene: TRBV2; CDR3 DNA: TGTGCCACCAAGAAGGAGGAGTGGACTGGGCATGGCTACACCTTC; CDR3 protein: CATKKEEWTGHGYTF
D gene: .; clone size: .; J gene: TRBJ2-7; V gene: TRBV28; CDR3 DNA: TGTGCCAGCCTAGGTCGGTTGACCGAGCAGTACTTC; CDR3 protein: CASLGRLTEQYF
D gene: TRBD2; clone size: .; J gene: TRBJ2-1; V gene: TRBV4-3; CDR3 DNA: TGCGCCAGCAGCCCGGCTAGCGGGACCCTCTGGAATGAGCAGTTCTTC; CDR3 protein: CASSPASGTLWNEQFF
D gene: .; clone size: .; J gene: TRBJ1-1; V gene: TRBV29-1; CDR3 DNA: TGCAGCGTCGGCCCTACAGCCGTAATGAACACTGAAGCTTTCTTT; CDR3 protein: CSVGPTAVMNTEAFF
D gene: TRBD2; clone size: few; J gene: TRBJ2-1; V gene: TRBV4-1; CDR3 DNA: TGCGCCAGCAGCCAAGATTCCGGAGCGGGACCTTCCTACAATGAGCAGTTCTTC; CDR3 protein: CASSQDSGAGPSYNEQFF
D gene: TRBD2; clone size: .; J gene: TRBJ2-3; V gene: TRBV30; CDR3 DNA: TGTGCCTGGAGCGCGGGGGGCACGTCAGATACGCAGTATTTT; CDR3 protein: CAWSAGGTSDTQYF
D gene: .; clone size: .; J gene: TRBJ2-1; V gene: TRBV6-4; CDR3 DNA: TGTGCCAGCAGTGACAGGCAGGGTCGGAATGAGCAGTTCTTC; CDR3 protein: CASSDRQGRNEQFF
D gene: .; clone size: .; J gene: TRBJ1-1; V gene: TRBV28; CDR3 DNA: TGTGCCAGCAGTTTGCGGGGGGGCCTTAACACTGAAGCTTTCTTT; CDR3 protein: CASSLRGGLNTEAFF
D gene: .; clone size: .; J gene: TRBJ1-5; V gene: TRBV6-1; CDR3 DNA: TGTGCCAGCAGTGTACAAGGGGTTATTGATCAGCCCCAGCATTTT; CDR3 protein: CASSVQGVIDQPQHF
D gene: TRBD1; clone size: .; J gene: TRBJ2-2; V gene: TRBV9; CDR3 DNA: TGTGCCAGCAGCCCAACAGGGGCAGGAACCGGGGAGCTGTTTTTT; CDR3 protein: CASSPTGAGTGELFF
D gene: .; clone size: .; J gene: TRBJ2-1; V gene: TRBV6-5; CDR3 DNA: TGTGCCAGCAGTTATGGAGCTTCCCCCTTCGATGAGCAGTTCTTC; CDR3 protein: CASSYGASPFDEQFF
D gene: TRBD1; clone size: .; J gene: TRBJ1-5; V gene: TRBV15; CDR3 DNA: TGTGCCACCAGCCAAAAACCCGACAGGGTCGGCAATCAGCCCCAGCATTTT; CDR3 protein: CATSQKPDRVGNQPQHF
D gene: .; clone size: .; J gene: TRBJ1-2; V gene: TRBV7-9; CDR3 DNA: TGTGCCAGCAGCCTCGGGGAGGGGCACGAGGGCTACACCTTC; CDR3 protein: CASSLGEGHEGYTF
D gene: TRBD1; clone size: .; J gene: TRBJ2-6; V gene: TRBV30; CDR3 DNA: TGTGCCGGTCATAGACAGGGTCTTTCCGGGGCCAACGTCCTGACTTTC; CDR3 protein: CAGHRQGLSGANVLTF
D gene: .; clone size: .; J gene: TRBJ1-2; V gene: TRBV6-5; CDR3 DNA: TGTGCCAGCAGCGTAATGGCAGGGACTTATGGCTACACCTTC; CDR3 protein: CASSVMAGTYGYTF
D gene: .; clone size: .; J gene: TRBJ1-2; V gene: TRBV21-1; CDR3 DNA: TGTGCCAGCAGCAATTCTAGACAGGGATACGGCTACACCTTC; CDR3 protein: CASSNSRQGYGYTF
D gene: .; clone size: .; J gene: TRBJ1-2; V gene: TRBV20-1; CDR3 DNA: TGCAGTGCTAGGGGGGGAAATGGCTACACCTTC; CDR3 protein: CSARGGNGYTF
D gene: .; clone size: .; J gene: TRBJ1-5; V gene: TRBV28; CDR3 DNA: TGTGCCAGCAGAGTAAGGGAGGGGTTTGATCAGCCCCAGCATTTT; CDR3 protein: CASRVREGFDQPQHF
D gene: .; clone size: .; J gene: TRBJ1-5; V gene: TRBV4-3; CDR3 DNA: TGCGCCAGCAGCCAAGATATACAGTCCCAGCCCCAGCATTTT; CDR3 protein: CASSQDIQSQPQHF
D gene: .; clone size: .; J gene: TRBJ2-7; V gene: TRBV6-1; CDR3 DNA: TGTGCCAGCGACGGCAGGGGATACGAGCAGTACTTC; CDR3 protein: CASDGRGYEQYF
D gene: .; clone size: .; J gene: TRBJ2-7; V gene: TRBV25-1; CDR3 DNA: TGTGCCAGCAGTCCTACCCGGGGTGGAGGGGACGAGCAGTACTTC; CDR3 protein: CASSPTRGGGDEQYF
D gene: .; clone size: .; J gene: TRBJ1-6; V gene: TRBV5-1; CDR3 DNA: TGCGCCAGCAGCTTGGCGGGGATACCATATAATTCACCCCTCCACTTT; CDR3 protein: CASSLAGIPYNSPLHF
D gene: .; clone size: .; J gene: TRBJ1-4; V gene: TRBV5-1; CDR3 DNA: TGCGCCAGCAGCCGGACAGCAACTAATGAAAAACTGTTTTTT; CDR3 protein: CASSRTATNEKLFF
D gene: .; clone size: once; J gene: TRBJ1-2; V gene: TRBV25-1; CDR3 DNA: TGTGCCACCTACAGCTATGGCTACACCTTC; CDR3 protein: CATYSYGYTF
D gene: .; clone size: .; J gene: TRBJ1-5; V gene: TRBV15; CDR3 DNA: TGTGCCACCAGCACCTGGGAAGCGGCTCAGCCCCAGCATTTT; CDR3 protein: CATSTWEAAQPQHF
D gene: TRBD2; clone size: .; J gene: TRBJ2-1; V gene: TRBV28; CDR3 DNA: TGTGCCAGCAGTTCTTCACTAGCGGGAGGGCCGGGGAATGAGCAGTTCTTC; CDR3 protein: CASSSSLAGGPGNEQFF
D gene: .; clone size: .; J gene: TRBJ1-1; V gene: TRBV6-5; CDR3 DNA: TGTGCCAGCAGTTACTCCAGGCCAAACACTGAAGCTTTCTTT; CDR3 protein: CASSYSRPNTEAFF
D gene: .; clone size: .; J gene: TRBJ2-3; V gene: TRBV15; CDR3 DNA: TGTGCCACCAGCAGAGGTAGTTCGGATACGCAGTATTTT; CDR3 protein: CATSRGSSDTQYF
D gene: TRBD1; clone size: once; J gene: TRBJ1-5; V gene: TRBV2; CDR3 DNA: TGTGCCAGCAGGGGGGACAGATCTAGCAATCAGCCCCAGCATTTT; CDR3 protein: CASRGDRSSNQPQHF
D gene: .; clone size: few; J gene: TRBJ2-2; V gene: TRBV5-1; CDR3 DNA: TGCGCCAGCAGCCCATCTCCCGGGACACCAACCGGGGAGCTGTTTTTT; CDR3 protein: CASSPSPGTPTGELFF
D gene: TRBD1; clone size: .; J gene: TRBJ1-1; V gene: TRBV6-5; CDR3 DNA: TGTGCCAGCAGTTGGGGACAGGACGTTGAAGCTTTCTTT; CDR3 protein: CASSWGQDVEAFF
D gene: .; clone size: .; J gene: TRBJ1-5; V gene: TRBV30; CDR3 DNA: TGTGCCTGGAGTTCTACAGGGTATGGCAATCAGCCCCAGCATTTT; CDR3 protein: CAWSSTGYGNQPQHF
D gene: TRBD1; clone size: .; J gene: TRBJ1-1; V gene: TRBV6-6; CDR3 DNA: TGTGCCAGCACCTCGGGACAGCCGAACCCCACTGAAGCTTTCTTT; CDR3 protein: CASTSGQPNPTEAFF
D gene: TRBD1; clone size: .; J gene: TRBJ2-7; V gene: TRBV19; CDR3 DNA: TGTGCCAGTAGTTCTACAGGGGGCTTCTCCTACGAGCAGTACTTC; CDR3 protein: CASSSTGGFSYEQYF
D gene: TRBD1; clone size: .; J gene: TRBJ2-3; V gene: TRBV6-5; CDR3 DNA: TGTGCCAGCAGTTTCCGGACAGGGGTCACAGATACGCAGTATTTT; CDR3 protein: CASSFRTGVTDTQYF
D gene: TRBD2; clone size: .; J gene: TRBJ2-3; V gene: TRBV5-1; CDR3 DNA: TGCGCCAGCAGGTTGGTCCGATATATAAAGCGGGGGAGCACAGATACGCAGTATTTT; CDR3 protein: CASRLVRYIKRGSTDTQYF
D gene: .; clone size: .; J gene: TRBJ2-1; V gene: TRBV6-4; CDR3 DNA: TGTGCCAGCAGTGTCCGATCCGGGTCCCTCGGTGAGCAGTTCTTC; CDR3 protein: CASSVRSGSLGEQFF
D gene: .; clone size: .; J gene: TRBJ1-5; V gene: TRBV5-8; CDR3 DNA: TGTGCCAGCAGCCCCCGGGGAGAAGAGCCCCAGCATTTT; CDR3 protein: CASSPRGEEPQHF